There are a few counts of the clone carrying this TCR beta chain. Its matching antigen is unknown. V dropped 3 bases and J dropped 0; count of bases not matched to a gene: 6. The germline gives CDR1 MGHRA, CDR2 YSYEKL. This CDR3 has 16 amino acids. With 60 Vbeta and 13 Jbeta primers, the PCR was carried out. In the study's own analysis: Roughly 12 million of 80 million to 85 million unique TCR beta chains were shared, per a later count. This table comes from immunoSEQ multiplex PCR, and its TCRdb copy is limited to in-frame clones, with some not included. The V and J calls and clone size are taken from that table; D and trimming were inferred from the DNA. This sample has 200,000 or so clones; 80% to 85% occur once, and the top ten carry approximately 6%. These data belong to a study of cytomegalovirus exposure and HLA in healthy donors. The study's findings and limits: Excluded were some V segments that proved indistinguishable, including TRBV6-2 and TRBV6-3. Researchers catalogued under 200 TCR beta chains as cytomegalovirus-associated.

The rearrangement uses TRBV4-1 and TRBJ2-5, with TRBD1 matching over 8 bases. Input material: PBMCs. The clonotype comes from a man aged 40-50 years in good health and CMV-seropositive. The CDR3 DNA is TGCGCCAGCAGCCATAGACAGGGGCCGAACCAAGAGACCCAGTACTTC. It codes for CASSHRQGPNQETQYF.